Below, 10 T cell receptor beta chains from the same sample are listed, as sequenced in a study of blood T cell repertoires in COVID-19. Clones were read by immunoSEQ multiplex PCR, and TCRdb kept only the in-frame ones, dropping some. The sample yields 300,000 or so clones, around 90% seen once. Specimen: PBMCs or T cells enriched from blood (not recorded which). These receptors came from a man in his sixties who had recovered from COVID-19.

The chain carries TRBV7-9 and TRBJ1-1; TRBD1 is a possible D gene (6 bases). Trimming shortened V by 2 bases and J by 7 bases, and 17 bases separated the two germline ends. There are 15 residues in the CDR3. The germline CDR1 and CDR2 sequences are SEHNR and FQNEAQ (reference sequence). The CDR3 spells CASSLTSGQSNEAFF. The CDR3 bases are TGTGCCAGCAGCTTAACCTCCGGACAGTCTAATGAAGCTTTCTTT.

The gene calls are TRBV19 and TRBJ1-3; D is unclear. The CDR3 runs to 15 residues. Trimming left V 3 bases short and J 0 bases short, with 9 bases between. CDR1 and CDR2 (germline): LNHDA, SQIVND (reference sequence). The CDR3 DNA follows: TGTGCCAGTAGTATCTTTTTCGGCTCTGGAAACACCATATATTTT. This encodes CASSIFFGSGNTIYF.

The chain recombines TRBV9 with TRBJ1-1; TRBD1 is a possible D gene (6 bases). Deletions cut 3 bases from V and 1 base from J, with 13 bases between. The CDR3 has 15 residues. Germline values: CDR1 SGDLS, CDR2 YYNGEE. CDR3 DNA sequence: TGTGCCAGCAGCGGGTCGGGCAGGGGGAACACTGAAGCTTTCTTT. Residues: CASSGSGRGNTEAFF.

The rearrangement links TRBV7-9 to TRBJ2-3; no reliable D call. Per the germline V gene, CDR1 is SEHNR and CDR2 is FQNEAQ (reference sequence). The CDR3 covers 12 residues. V was pared by 2 bases and J by 4 bases, with 4 bases between. The CDR3 DNA reads as TGTGCCAGCAGCTTATTAGCAGATACGCAGTATTTT. Translating it yields CASSLLADTQYF.

The genes are TRBV11-2 and TRBJ2-7, with D perhaps matching TRBD1 (5 bases). The CDR3 spans 14 residues. Germline V lookup: CDR1 SGHAT, CDR2 FQNNGV. V was clipped by 0 bases and J by 4 bases, with 10 bases between them. This CDR3 reads CASSLELGPYEQYF. The DNA for the CDR3 is TGTGCCAGCAGCTTAGAATTGGGGCCTTACGAGCAGTACTTC. The full variable domain, its missing parts supplied by reference TRBV11-2 and TRBJ2-7, is EAGVAQSPRYKIIEKRQSVAFWCNPISGHATLYWYQQILGQGPKLLIQFQNNGVVDDSQLPKDRFSAERLKGVDSTLKIQPAKLEDSAVYLCASSLELGPYEQYFGPGTRLTVT.

This chain connects TRBV19 to TRBJ1-5; D not resolved. The CDR3 extends over 14 amino acids. Between the trimmed V and J ends, which lost 5 bases and 2 bases, there was a span of 10 bases. Looked up from germline, CDR1 is LNHDA and CDR2 is SQIVND (reference sequence). This chain's CDR3 is CASSPRSGNQPQHF. The DNA for the CDR3 is TGTGCCAGTAGTCCTCGCTCGGGCAATCAGCCCCAGCATTTT.

DNA of the CDR3: TGTGCCAGCAGTTACCTTTACAGGAACACCGGGGAGCTGTTTTTT. This translates into CASSYLYRNTGELFF. This chain connects TRBV6-5 to TRBJ2-2; no reliable D call. Germline V gene sequence: CDR1 MNHEY, CDR2 SVGAGI. The CDR3 has 15 amino acids. Between the trimmed V and J ends, which lost 2 bases and 1 base, there was a span of 8 bases.

The V gene is TRBV7-6, the J gene TRBJ2-7, with D perhaps matching TRBD2 (7 bases). The CDR3 extends over 14 amino acids. V was shortened by 8 bases and J by 0 bases, with 14 bases between the two germline ends. In germline, CDR1 is SGHVS, CDR2 FNYEAQ. The DNA of the CDR3 is TGTGCCAGCGGGGGCGGGGGTACCTCCTACGAGCAGTACTTC. It codes for CASGGGGTSYEQYF.

The chain combines TRBV19 with TRBJ2-7, with D unclear. V lost 3 bases and J lost 0, with 9 bases in between. The CDR3 runs to 14 residues. Germline V gene sequence: CDR1 LNHDA, CDR2 SQIVND (reference sequence). The CDR3 DNA is TGTGCCAGTAGTATTCGACTCCCCTCCTACGAGCAGTACTTC. This codes for CASSIRLPSYEQYF.

This sequence joins TRBV11-2 and TRBJ2-1; 9 bases agree with TRBD1. The V segment lost 5 bases and the J segment 4 bases; nucleotides outside the gene matches: 9. The CDR3 spans 16 residues. Germline CDR1 is SGHAT and CDR2 is FQNNGV. CDR3 sequence reads: CASSPGQGTIYNEQFF. CDR3 DNA sequence: TGTGCCAGCAGCCCGGGACAGGGAACGATTTACAATGAGCAGTTCTTC.